This T cell receptor beta chain appears in the sequencing data of a study of T cell responses to AZD1222 COVID-19 vaccine (dated by TCRdb to the early 2020s). The study in broad terms: AZD1222 recipients with second doses at about 4 weeks or about 12 weeks were pooled, because spike-specific TCR depth and breadth did not differ between schedules. Enrollment into the trials was organized by age into subgroups of 18-55, 56-69 and 70-plus years, and those subgroups contained roughly 150, 30 and 60 TCR-sequenced participants, respectively. A total of around 240 trial participants underwent TCR sequencing, of whom around 200 received two doses of AZD1222 and some 26 received two doses of the MenACWY control vaccine.

Taken with the paper, the label for time point translates to: baseline before first vaccination. Vaccinee samples came from UK trials COV001 and COV002, including a single-blind randomized controlled phase 2/3 trial of AZD1222 (ChAdOx1 nCoV-19) in healthy adults. For TCRbeta chain sequencing, PBMC samples from trial participants were taken at day 0 and at day 28 after the second dose. The CDR3 regions of human TCRbeta chains were analyzed by immunosequencing. As for how the authors treated the data: Repertoire TCRs were checked for matches against a reference library of SARS-CoV-2-specific TCRs that had been generated using the MIRA antigen-specificity platform. Breadth meant the fraction of unique TCRs that were SARS-CoV-2-associated, whereas depth meant the fraction of total T cells that were SARS-CoV-2-associated. Using the MIRA data, each spike-specific TCR was assigned both to the spike region to which the TCR was reactive and to a CD4 or CD8 class. Log10-transformed breadth and depth values were compared by one-way ANOVA with Sidak's multiple comparisons tests. TCRdb stores this immuneACCESS table with in-frame sequences only. Part of the clones is absent; in the studies checked, under half of the shortfall reflects unresolved V genes, and no reason is known for the rest. V, J and clone size derive from that table, while D and trimming were established from the DNA sequence. This sample holds about 110,000 clones; roughly nine tenths were observed only once. The ten most abundant clones make up 2.5% to 3.5% of the sample.

Turning to this clone: What this receptor recognizes is not known. Per-base qualities were not stored, and no clone one base away is much larger.

Study-wide findings and limitations: A significant rise in spike-specific TCR breadth and depth was observed after two AZD1222 doses relative to day 0 and relative to MenACWY recipients. The 56-69-year group was small, and its depth increase did not reach significance, likely because of low power. Because no samples from the day 14 peak response were available, repertoires could be characterized only after the peak T cell response. Reportedly, close to half of the unique spike-specific TCRs recognized epitopes lying outside the regions that are mutated in the B.1.351 and B.1.1.7 variants. Participants were mostly white British and included more females than males, and it was suggested by the authors that clonal diversity may have been underestimated. CD4 TCRs associated with the vaccine covered the entire spike protein, and the dominant responses were in regions 160-218 and 743-854. Conclusions about previously exposed vaccinees are limited because only five to seven AZD1222 recipients were SARS-CoV-2 seropositive at baseline.

CDR1 and CDR2, per the germline V gene (reference sequence), are MNHEY and SMNVEV. The CDR3 covers 17 residues, taking in both the cysteine and the phenylalanine. Just CDR3 DNA is preserved here, 51 bases in frame from base 1. V has 5 bases trimmed and J has 2 bases trimmed; junction bases matching no gene number 10. This receptor chain uses TRBV27 and TRBJ2-3, with 10 bases aligning to TRBD1. The clonotype comes from an adult in good health. This specimen was peripheral blood, taken on day 0 of AZD1222 vaccination. The encoded CDR3 is CASSPAPGTGVTDTQYF. The nucleotide sequence is given as TGTGCCAGCAGTCCCGCCCCAGGGACAGGGGTCACAGATACGCAGTATTTT.